The present TCR beta chain was sequenced within a study of blood T cell repertoires in COVID-19. The overall study: Some COVID-19 samples were acute and others convalescent; all came from the United States, Italy and Spain. PBMCs, B-cell-depleted T cells, or T cells were the source of the cDNA or gDNA that made up the material.

Assay: immunoSEQ multiplex PCR; the TCRdb copy retains only in-frame clones and omits some. Seen here are approximately 77,000 clones, approximately 81% observed once, and the top ten hold 15% to 20%. The germline V gene encodes CDR1 GTSNPN and CDR2 SVGIG (reference sequence). This CDR3 comprises 14 residues. Unmatched junction bases numbered 6, after V lost 3 bases and J lost 5 bases. This receptor was taken from a woman aged 55-75 years with acute or convalescent COVID-19. Sequenced: peripheral blood. The rearrangement links TRBV30 to TRBJ1-5; TRBD1 matches 8 bases. Here the CDR3 reads CAWSRTGTDQPQHF. The DNA of the CDR3 is TGTGCCTGGAGCCGGACAGGGACCGATCAGCCCCAGCATTTT.